Following are 29 T cell receptor beta chains from one sample sequenced in a study of PD-1 blockade in classical Hodgkin lymphoma. Time point meaning: cycle 4 day 1 (C4D1), after six to seven weeks of nivolumab. All patients experienced relapse after autologous stem cell transplantation, and brentuximab vedotin exposure was variable. Sequenced by immunoSEQ multiplex PCR; TCRdb stores in-frame clones only, minus some. This table holds about 50,000 clones, 90% found once. Specimen: peripheral blood mononuclear cells (PBMCs), collected before the fourth cycle of nivolumab. The source is a human donor with classical Hodgkin lymphoma.

The V gene is TRBV30, the J gene TRBJ2-1, with 7 bases matching TRBD2. V was pared by 5 bases and J by 10 bases, with 14 bases of the junction left unmatched. The germline CDR1 and CDR2 sequences are GTSNPN and SVGIG (reference sequence). The CDR3 has 14 residues. The CDR3 DNA is TGTGCCTGGGGGAGGAGTCTAGCGGACATGGAGCAGTTCTTC. Translation: CAWGRSLADMEQFF.

V is TRBV4-2 and J is TRBJ2-7, with 9 bases lining up with TRBD2. The CDR3 spans 15 residues. The germline CDR1 and CDR2 sequences are LGHNA and YNFKEQ. V lost 3 bases and J lost 4; bases outside the gene matches: 7. As DNA, the CDR3 is TGTGCCAGCAGCCACGACGGGACTAGCAGATACGAGCAGTACTTC. This encodes CASSHDGTSRYEQYF.

The chain employs TRBV19 and TRBJ2-1; 8 bases line up with TRBD2. The V gene end was trimmed by 5 bases and the J gene end by 12 bases; junction bases not matched to a gene: 15. The CDR3 has 15 amino acids. Germline V gene sequence: CDR1 LNHDA, CDR2 SQIVND (reference sequence). The CDR3 sequence: CASSPLTSEAGSQFF. The DNA of the CDR3 is TGTGCCAGTAGTCCCCTGACTAGCGAGGCGGGGTCGCAGTTCTTC.

In its sample, this clone was seen once. The chain has TRBV6-1 and TRBJ2-7; D not resolved. The CDR3 extends over 15 amino acids. V was trimmed by 3 bases and J by 5 bases, leaving 17 bases between them. Germline-derived CDR1 and CDR2 are MNHNS and SASEGT. CDR3 sequence: CASSDSFGSLDEQYF. DNA for the CDR3: TGTGCCAGCAGTGATTCGTTTGGGTCTTTGGACGAGCAGTACTTC.

The V gene is TRBV5-1, the J gene TRBJ2-7, with D tentatively TRBD1 (6 bases). Germline-derived CDR1 and CDR2 are SGHRS and YFSETQ. This CDR3 region has 16 residues. V was clipped by 0 bases and J by 6 bases, with 19 bases between them. The CDR3 protein is CASSLAKSRGSPEQYF. The DNA for the CDR3 is TGCGCCAGCAGCTTGGCCAAAAGTAGGGGGAGCCCCGAGCAGTACTTC.

The rearrangement joins TRBV14 to TRBJ2-1; 7 positions agree with TRBD2. The CDR3 contains 17 residues. Germline values: CDR1 SGHDN, CDR2 FVKESK. Trimming removed 3 bases from V and 7 bases from J; junction bases left unmatched: 15. CDR3 region: CASSHRIGTIRLNEQFF. As DNA, the CDR3 is TGTGCCAGCAGCCACAGAATTGGGACTATACGCCTAAATGAGCAGTTCTTC.

This chain uses TRBV10-1 with TRBJ2-1; 8 bases match TRBD2. The CDR3 length is 14 residues. After removal of 6 bases from V and 9 bases from J, the junction contained 10 bases not matched to a gene. Germline loops: CDR1 WNHNN, CDR2 SYGVQD (reference sequence). The CDR3 loop reads CASRLREGDREQFF. CDR3 DNA sequence: TGCGCCAGCAGGCTACGGGAGGGTGACCGTGAGCAGTTCTTC.

The chain carries TRBV5-1 and TRBJ1-2; a weak D match, TRBD1 (5 bases). The V and J ends lost 0 bases and 8 bases respectively, with 17 bases between them. Germline V gene data show CDR1 as SGHRS and CDR2 as YFSETQ. The CDR3 extends over 15 amino acids. CDR3 sequence (DNA): TGCGCCAGCAGCTTGGAGGCCAGGGCGATCTCCGGCTACACCTTC. Encoded protein: CASSLEARAISGYTF.

The table lists this clone with a count of one. The V gene is TRBV6-5, the J gene TRBJ2-7, with D hard to call. The CDR3 has 13 amino acids. Germline V gene sequence: CDR1 MNHEY, CDR2 SVGAGI. The V end was cut by 6 bases, the J end by 7 bases, with 16 bases between. CDR3 nucleotides: TGTGCCAGCAGGGCGGCTCCTCTGGGGGAGCAGTACTTC. Protein product: CASRAAPLGEQYF.

This rearrangement joins TRBV15 to TRBJ2-5; 10 bases line up with TRBD2. Near its end, the DNA agrees better with TRBJ2-7, so the J call may be wrong. This CDR3 is built from 14 residues. From germline, CDR1 is LNHNV and CDR2 YYDKDF (reference sequence). CDR3 sequence: CATSRGLAGAEQYF. DNA for the CDR3: TGTGCCACCAGCAGAGGTCTAGCGGGAGCCGAGCAGTACTTC.

The chain carries TRBV10-1 and TRBJ2-3; the match to TRBD2 covers 8 bases. CDR1 is WNHNN and CDR2 is SYGVQD in the germline V gene (reference sequence). Trimming took 4 bases from V and 0 from J; bases not matched to a gene: 3. The CDR3 consists of 15 residues. The CDR3 DNA follows: TGCGCCAGCAGTGTGATAGCGGGAAGCACAGATACGCAGTATTTT. Translated: CASSVIAGSTDTQYF.

CDR3 protein: CASSLEDLSNQPQHF. In DNA, the CDR3 is TGTGCCAGCTCACTTGAGGACTTGAGCAATCAGCCCCAGCATTTT. This chain uses TRBV18 with TRBJ1-5, with D unresolved. V was clipped by 4 bases and J by 1 base, with 11 bases between them. The CDR3 has 15 residues. Germline V gives CDR1 KGHSH, CDR2 LQKENI. Based on the CDR3 plus reference TRBV18 and TRBJ1-5, the full variable domain is NAGVMQNPRHLVRRRGQEARLRCSPMKGHSHVYWYRQLPEEGLKFMVYLQKENIIDESGMPKERFSAEFPKEGPSILRIQQVVRGDSAAYFCASSLEDLSNQPQHFGDGTRLSIL.

The V call is TRBV11-3, the J call TRBJ2-5; the D is unclear. The CDR3 loop spans 11 amino acids. The V and J ends lost 3 bases and 4 bases respectively, with 3 bases between them. Germline CDR1 is SGHNT and CDR2 is YENEEA. The CDR3 sequence is CASSFRETQYF. The CDR3 bases are TGTGCCAGCAGCTTCCGAGAGACCCAGTACTTC.

The rearrangement joins TRBV10-3 to TRBJ2-3; 13 nucleotides align to TRBD2. Germline V gene data show CDR1 as ENHRY and CDR2 as SYGVKD. The CDR3 extends over 15 amino acids. Trimming removed 10 bases from V and 2 bases from J; junction bases left unmatched: 6. The chain's CDR3 is CASWTSGSTTDTQYF. DNA of the CDR3: TGTGCCAGTTGGACTAGCGGGAGTACCACAGATACGCAGTATTTT.

The V call is TRBV25-1, the J call TRBJ2-3; D not certain. Germline values: CDR1 MGHDK, CDR2 SYGVNS. Trimming shortened V by 7 bases and J by 1 base, and 9 bases separated the two germline ends. This CDR3 has 13 residues. The CDR3 loop is CASTESGTDTQYF. The DNA for the CDR3 is TGTGCCAGCACCGAATCGGGCACAGATACGCAGTATTTT.

The table lists this clone with a count of one. V and J are TRBV7-8 and TRBJ2-5; D might be TRBD2 (6 bases). Germline V gene lookup returns CDR1 SGHVS and CDR2 FQNEAQ. This CDR3 contains 15 residues. V lost 6 bases and J lost 1, with 15 bases in between. The CDR3 nucleotides read TGTGCCAGCAGTCGCAGACTAGTATCCCAAGAGACCCAGTACTTC. Its translation is CASSRRLVSQETQYF.

The V call is TRBV9, the J call TRBJ2-1, with 8 bases aligning to TRBD2. The trim removed 0 bases at V and 9 bases at J, leaving 8 bases unmatched. The CDR3 loop spans 15 amino acids. Germline loops: CDR1 SGDLS, CDR2 YYNGEE. The CDR3 sequence is CASSVVGLEGGEQFF. CDR3 DNA: TGTGCCAGCAGCGTAGTGGGACTAGAAGGCGGTGAGCAGTTCTTC.

This chain joins TRBV7-8 and TRBJ1-2; a weak D match, TRBD1 (5 bases). Per the germline V gene, CDR1 is SGHVS and CDR2 is FQNEAQ. This CDR3 contains 15 residues. The V end was cut by 4 bases, the J end by 4 bases, with 16 bases between. CDR3 protein: CASSSWSGLSYGYTF. CDR3 DNA: TGTGCCAGCAGCTCATGGTCAGGGTTAAGCTATGGCTACACCTTC. Filled out from reference TRBV7-8 and TRBJ1-2, the complete variable domain reads GAGVSQSPRYKVAKRGQDVALRCDPISGHVSLFWYQQALGQGPEFLTYFQNEAQLDKSGLPSDRFFAERPEGSVSTLKIQRTQQEDSAVYLCASSSWSGLSYGYTFGSGTRLTVV.

This clone came up a few times. The chain couples TRBV7-9 to TRBJ1-1; possibly TRBD1 for D (6 bases). Germline CDR1 and CDR2: SEHNR and FQNEAQ (reference sequence). V was shortened by 5 bases and J by 6 bases, with 10 bases between the two germline ends. There are 12 residues in the CDR3. The CDR3 reads CASSQGTPEAFF. The CDR3 nucleotides read TGTGCCAGCAGCCAAGGGACACCTGAAGCTTTCTTT.

The V and J genes are TRBV7-9 and TRBJ1-4, with 12 bases lining up with TRBD1. Germline-derived CDR1 and CDR2 are SEHNR and FQNEAQ (reference sequence). The ends lost 1 base at V and 8 bases at J; junction bases unmatched: 2. CDR3 length equals 15 residues. The CDR3, as DNA: TGTGCCAGCAGCTTAGATGGGACAGGGGGCGAAAAACTGTTTTTT. Translated, it gives CASSLDGTGGEKLFF.

This chain links TRBV2 with TRBJ2-5; perhaps D is TRBD1 or TRBD2 (5 bases each). The germline V and J ends were trimmed by 6 bases and 9 bases, with 14 bases remaining between them. Germline-derived CDR1 and CDR2 are SNHLY and FYNNEI. The CDR3 runs 12 residues. CDR3 amino acids: CASSGDGPSQYF. In nucleotides, the CDR3 is TGTGCCAGCAGCGGGGACGGTCCGTCCCAGTACTTC.

This rearrangement joins TRBV11-2 to TRBJ2-7; TRBD2 aligns across 8 bases. After removal of 3 bases from V and 1 base from J, the junction contained 11 bases not matched to a gene. CDR3 size: 17 residues. The germline V gene has CDR1 SGHAT and CDR2 FQNNGV. CDR3 amino acids: CASSFPGERERSYEQYF. The CDR3 nucleotides are TGTGCCAGCAGCTTTCCCGGGGAGCGGGAGAGATCCTACGAGCAGTACTTC.

J is TRBJ2-3 and V is TRBV29-1; 13 bases are a match to TRBD2. Germline V gene data show CDR1 as SQVTM and CDR2 as ANQGSEA. The ends lost 4 bases at V and 2 bases at J; junction bases unmatched: 18. This CDR3 has 20 amino acids. This chain's CDR3 is CSVVALTFGLAGDPTDTQYF. The CDR3 DNA follows: TGCAGCGTTGTAGCACTCACATTCGGACTAGCGGGAGACCCCACAGATACGCAGTATTTT.

The chain uses TRBV18 and TRBJ1-1; D is ambiguous. The ends were cut back, 6 bases at V and 1 base at J, with 9 bases in the middle. The CDR3 sequence is 13 residues long. Germline assignment: CDR1 KGHSH and CDR2 LQKENI. CDR3 loop: CASSQTQNTEAFF. The CDR3 DNA reads TGTGCCAGCTCTCAAACACAGAACACTGAAGCTTTCTTT.

This chain joins TRBV5-1 and TRBJ2-1, with a tentative D call TRBD2 (6 bases). V lost 4 bases and J lost 4, with 15 bases in between. The germline CDR1 and CDR2 sequences are SGHRS and YFSETQ. The CDR3 consists of 15 residues. CDR3 loop: CASSLGISGYNEQFF. CDR3 DNA: TGCGCCAGCAGCCTTGGGATTAGCGGTTACAATGAGCAGTTCTTC. Looking up the rest from reference TRBV5-1 and TRBJ2-1 gives the full variable domain: KAGVTQTPRYLIKTRGQQVTLSCSPISGHRSVSWYQQTPGQGLQFLFEYFSETQRNKGNFPGRFSGRQFSNSRSEMNVSTLELGDSALYLCASSLGISGYNEQFFGPGTRLTVL.

The chain combines TRBV5-1 with TRBJ2-1; 7 bases are a match to TRBD1. Losses at the gene ends were 4 bases for V and 3 bases for J; bases not matched to a gene: 7. This CDR3 comprises 15 residues. The germline V gene has CDR1 SGHRS and CDR2 YFSETQ. CDR3 protein: CASSTDRVLYNEQFF. CDR3 in DNA: TGCGCCAGCAGCACCGACAGGGTTCTCTACAATGAGCAGTTCTTC. Drawing the rest from reference TRBV5-1 and TRBJ2-1, the complete variable domain is KAGVTQTPRYLIKTRGQQVTLSCSPISGHRSVSWYQQTPGQGLQFLFEYFSETQRNKGNFPGRFSGRQFSNSRSEMNVSTLELGDSALYLCASSTDRVLYNEQFFGPGTRLTVL.

This clone was seen a single time. The chain carries TRBV6-1 and TRBJ2-7, with D possibly matching TRBD1 (6 bases). Trimming cost V 6 bases and J 6 bases, with 18 bases left between them. CDR3 length equals 14 residues. CDR1 and CDR2 (germline): MNHNS, SASEGT. DNA for the CDR3: TGTGCCAGCAGCGAGAGGACAGAGGTAGTCGAGCAGTACTTC. Translated, it gives CASSERTEVVEQYF.

This chain links TRBV30 with TRBJ2-2; D is possibly TRBD2 (6 bases). The CDR3 spans 13 residues. CDR1 and CDR2 (germline): GTSNPN, SVGIG (reference sequence). Deletions cut 2 bases from V and 9 bases from J, with 13 bases between. CDR3 sequence reads: CAWSRLARRELFF. In nucleotides, the CDR3 is TGTGCCTGGAGTCGTCTAGCGAGGAGGGAGCTGTTTTTT. The full variable domain, its missing parts supplied by reference TRBV30 and TRBJ2-2, is SQTIHQWPATLVQPVGSPLSLECTVEGTSNPNLYWYRQAAGRGLQLLFYSVGIGQISSEVPQNLSASRPQDRQFILSSKKLLLSDSGFYLCAWSRLARRELFFGEGSRLTVL.

V is TRBV27 and J is TRBJ1-1; 12 bases line up with TRBD1. There are 16 residues in the CDR3. CDR1 is MNHEY and CDR2 is SMNVEV in the germline V gene (reference sequence). J was trimmed by 8 bases and V by 6 bases; bases with no gene match: 13. CDR3 DNA sequence: TGTGCCAGCAGGCTAAAGTTGGGACAGGGGGCACGGGAAGCTTTCTTT. This codes for CASRLKLGQGAREAFF.